Listed here are 9 T cell receptor beta chains from one sample, sequenced in a study of blood T cell repertoires in COVID-19. Clones were read by immunoSEQ multiplex PCR, and TCRdb kept only the in-frame ones, dropping some. The sample records roughly 130,000 clones, roughly 80% being singletons. Input material: peripheral blood. These receptors were collected from a man between 50 and 59 years old with acute or convalescent COVID-19.

The chain combines TRBV6-5 with TRBJ1-1; 7 nucleotides agree with TRBD1. This CDR3 spans 11 amino acids. Germline lookup yields CDR1 MNHEY and CDR2 SVGAGI. The J segment lost 9 bases and the V segment lost 6 bases, leaving 4 bases of the junction unmatched. The CDR3 region has the DNA TGTGCCAGCAGAGGGGGCGGCCAAGCTTTCTTT. Its translation: CASRGGGQAFF.

About this clone itself: At the DNA level, this CDR3 is encoded by other sequences in the same sample as well. The chain couples TRBV11-3 to TRBJ1-1; D call uncertain. V lost 0 bases to trimming and J lost 0 bases, with 2 bases between them. The CDR3 length is 13 residues. Germline-derived CDR1 and CDR2 are SGHNT and YENEEA. CDR3 DNA sequence: TGTGCCAGCAGCTTAGACATGAACACTGAAGCTTTCTTT. It encodes CASSLDMNTEAFF.

The chain combines TRBV9 with TRBJ2-3; TRBD1 is a possible D gene (6 bases). The CDR3 consists of 13 residues. Germline CDR1 is SGDLS and CDR2 is YYNGEE. The V and J ends lost 6 bases and 1 base respectively, with 9 bases between them. In nucleotides, the CDR3 is TGTGCCAGCACCCCAGGGGGCACAGATACGCAGTATTTT. This codes for CASTPGGTDTQYF.

The chain has TRBV6-6 and TRBJ2-5; 9 bases match TRBD2. Looked up from germline, CDR1 is MNHNY and CDR2 is SVGAGI (reference sequence). There are 15 residues in the CDR3. J was trimmed by 2 bases and V by 5 bases; bases with no gene match: 6. The CDR3 region has the DNA TGTGCCAGCAGTCGCGGGGGGGCGAGGCAAGAGACCCAGTACTTC. Protein: CASSRGGARQETQYF.

The genes are TRBV24-1 and TRBJ2-1; the match to TRBD2 covers 9 bases. CDR3 length: 15 amino acids. The V and J ends lost 3 bases and 6 bases, in that order; junction bases with no gene match: 5. Per the germline V gene, CDR1 is KGHDR and CDR2 is SFDVKD. This CDR3 reads CATSDLGGGGNEQFF. CDR3 bases: TGTGCCACCAGTGATCTCGGCGGGGGGGGCAATGAGCAGTTCTTC.

The chain has TRBV10-1 and TRBJ2-3; weak D call: TRBD1 (7 bases). CDR1 is WNHNN and CDR2 is SYGVQD in the germline V gene (reference sequence). V lost 11 bases and J 2 bases, leaving 20 bases between the germline ends. CDR3 length: 15 amino acids. CDR3 sequence reads: CAPRGGTAITDTQYF. DNA for the CDR3: TGCGCCCCCAGGGGCGGGACAGCTATCACAGATACGCAGTATTTT.

The rearrangement uses TRBV11-2 and TRBJ2-2, with D perhaps TRBD1 (7 bases). Trimming removed 7 bases from V and 4 bases from J, with 19 bases in between. Germline V gives CDR1 SGHAT, CDR2 FQNNGV. The CDR3 covers 16 residues. CDR3 in DNA: TGTGCCAGCACCTCCACGGGGCAGGGGGGCACCGGGGAGCTGTTTTTT. Encoded protein: CASTSTGQGGTGELFF.

This clone was recorded only once. The chain couples TRBV29-1 to TRBJ2-3; 7 positions match TRBD2. The CDR3 totals 16 residues. Germline-derived CDR1 and CDR2 are SQVTM and ANQGSEA. V trimming: 4 bases; J trimming: 7 bases; junction bases outside the gene matches: 17. CDR3 coding DNA: TGCAGCGTTGTCCCCTTGGGCGGGGGATCACAGAATACGCAGTATTTT. Protein sequence: CSVVPLGGGSQNTQYF.

J is TRBJ2-3 and V is TRBV29-1; 7 bases match TRBD1. CDR3 size: 16 residues. V trimming: 5 bases; J trimming: 2 bases; junction bases outside the gene matches: 13. Germline V gene lookup returns CDR1 SQVTM and CDR2 ANQGSEA. CDR3 amino acids: CSVRPGTGADTDTQYF. In DNA form, the CDR3 reads TGCAGCGTTCGGCCCGGAACAGGGGCTGACACAGATACGCAGTATTTT.